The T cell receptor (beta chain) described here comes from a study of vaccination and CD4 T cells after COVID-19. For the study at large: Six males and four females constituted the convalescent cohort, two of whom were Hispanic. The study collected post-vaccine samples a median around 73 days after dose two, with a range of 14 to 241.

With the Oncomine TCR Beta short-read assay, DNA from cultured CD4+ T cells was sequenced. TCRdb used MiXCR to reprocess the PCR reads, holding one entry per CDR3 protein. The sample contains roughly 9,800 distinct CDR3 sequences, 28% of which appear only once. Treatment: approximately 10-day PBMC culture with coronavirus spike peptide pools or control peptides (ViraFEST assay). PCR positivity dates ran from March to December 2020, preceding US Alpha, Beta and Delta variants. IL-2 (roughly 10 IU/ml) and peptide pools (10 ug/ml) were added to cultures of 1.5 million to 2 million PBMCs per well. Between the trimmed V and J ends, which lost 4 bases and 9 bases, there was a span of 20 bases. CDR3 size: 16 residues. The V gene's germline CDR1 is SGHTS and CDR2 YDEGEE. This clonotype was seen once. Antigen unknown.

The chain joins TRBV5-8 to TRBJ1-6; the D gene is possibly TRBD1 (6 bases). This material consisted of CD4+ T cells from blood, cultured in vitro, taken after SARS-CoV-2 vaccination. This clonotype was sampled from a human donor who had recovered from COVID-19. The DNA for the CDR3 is TGTGCCAGCAGCCATGGGACACTCCCCGGTCGTTCACCCCTCCACTTT. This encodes CASSHGTLPGRSPLHF.